This TCR beta chain emerged from a study of blood T cell repertoires in COVID-19. About the research overall: Collection of acute and convalescent COVID-19 samples took place in the United States, Italy and Spain.

Repertoires were generated with immunoSEQ multiplex PCR, while TCRdb's copy carries only in-frame clones and drops some. The data contain fewer than 250,000 clones, around 91% of them singletons. This receptor was taken from a young man who had been exposed to COVID-19. The sample comprised PBMCs or T cells enriched from blood (not recorded which).

CDR3 in DNA: TGCGCCAGCAGCTTGGTAGAGGTTGGTTCAACCGAAAAACTGTTTTTT. Amino acid sequence: CASSLVEVGSTEKLFF. This chain links TRBV5-1 with TRBJ1-4; D not certain. V was clipped by 0 bases and J by 8 bases, with 17 bases between them. This CDR3 contains 16 residues. Germline values: CDR1 SGHRS, CDR2 YFSETQ. The full variable domain, with the rest looked up from reference TRBV5-1 and TRBJ1-4, is KAGVTQTPRYLIKTRGQQVTLSCSPISGHRSVSWYQQTPGQGLQFLFEYFSETQRNKGNFPGRFSGRQFSNSRSEMNVSTLELGDSALYLCASSLVEVGSTEKLFFGSGTQLSVL.